The source of this T cell receptor beta chain is a study of T-cell memory formation after mild COVID-19. Study-wide background: For the most part, TCR clusters were specific to one donor.

Employing constant-segment primers, 5'RACE generated TCR alpha and TCR beta cDNA libraries bearing sample barcodes and UMIs. TCRdb reprocessed the 5' RACE reads via MiXCR and lists one record per CDR3 protein. This sample carries about 620,000 distinct CDR3 sequences, roughly 18% of them seen once, and the ten largest clones take about 11%. The CDR3 is made up of 14 amino acids. The V and J ends lost 1 base and 4 bases, in that order; junction bases with no gene match: 5. Per germline, CDR1 GTSNPN and CDR2 SVGIG (reference sequence). Regarding the study as a whole: CD4+ contracting clones were found mainly in CM and EM, and CD8+ ones in EMRA.

This clonotype showed up just a few times. No antigen is known for it. The receptor comes from an adult woman who had mild COVID-19 (a few samples of this study predate the infection). Cell type and time point are not known. Specimen: PBMCs or a T cell subset sorted from them (not recorded which). The chain employs TRBV30 and TRBJ2-7, with 9 bases matching TRBD1. This chain's CDR3 is CAWSGGTGSYEQYF. The DNA for the CDR3 is TGTGCCTGGAGTGGGGGGACAGGGTCTTACGAGCAGTACTTC.